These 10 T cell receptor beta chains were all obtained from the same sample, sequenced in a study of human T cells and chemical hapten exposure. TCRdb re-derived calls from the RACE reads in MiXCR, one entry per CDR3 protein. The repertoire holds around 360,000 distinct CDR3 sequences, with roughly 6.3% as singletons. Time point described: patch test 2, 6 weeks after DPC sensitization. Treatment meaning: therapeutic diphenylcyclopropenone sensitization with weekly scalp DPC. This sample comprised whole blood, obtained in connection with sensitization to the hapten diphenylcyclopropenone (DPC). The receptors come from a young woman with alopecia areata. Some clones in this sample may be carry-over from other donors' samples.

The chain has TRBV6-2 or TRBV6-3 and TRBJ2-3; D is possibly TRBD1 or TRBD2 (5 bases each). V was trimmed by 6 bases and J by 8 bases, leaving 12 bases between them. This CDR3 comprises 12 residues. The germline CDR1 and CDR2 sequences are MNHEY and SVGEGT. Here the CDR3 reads CASSPGRATQYF. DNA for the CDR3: TGTGCCAGCAGCCCGGGACGGGCTACGCAGTATTTT.

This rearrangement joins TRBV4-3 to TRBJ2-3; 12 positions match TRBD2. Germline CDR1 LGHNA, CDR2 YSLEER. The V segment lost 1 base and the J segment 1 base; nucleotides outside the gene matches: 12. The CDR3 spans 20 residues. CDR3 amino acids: CASSQVWLAGGPWGTDTQYF. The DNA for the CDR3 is TGCGCCAGCAGCCAAGTTTGGCTAGCGGGGGGGCCTTGGGGCACAGATACGCAGTATTTT.

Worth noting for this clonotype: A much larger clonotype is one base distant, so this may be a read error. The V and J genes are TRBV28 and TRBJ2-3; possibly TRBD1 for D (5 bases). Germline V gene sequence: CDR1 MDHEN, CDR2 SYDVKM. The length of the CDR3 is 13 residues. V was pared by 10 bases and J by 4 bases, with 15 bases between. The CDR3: CATDSRSSDTQYF. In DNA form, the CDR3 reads TGTGCCACAGACAGCCGGAGCTCAGATACGCAGTATTTT.

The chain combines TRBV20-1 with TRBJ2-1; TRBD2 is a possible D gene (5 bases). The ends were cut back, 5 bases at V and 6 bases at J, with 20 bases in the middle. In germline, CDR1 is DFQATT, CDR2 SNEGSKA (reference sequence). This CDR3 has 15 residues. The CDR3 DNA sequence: TGCAGTGCTCCATTAGCGCGTAGAATAAGCAATGAGCAGTTCTTC. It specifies CSAPLARRISNEQFF.

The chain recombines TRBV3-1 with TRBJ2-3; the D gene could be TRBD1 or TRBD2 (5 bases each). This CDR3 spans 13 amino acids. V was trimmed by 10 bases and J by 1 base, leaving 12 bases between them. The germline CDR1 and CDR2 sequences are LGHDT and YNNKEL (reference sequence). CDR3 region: CATQGSGTDTQYF. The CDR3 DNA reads TGTGCCACCCAGGGTAGCGGCACAGATACGCAGTATTTT.

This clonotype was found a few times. CDR3 region: CAISEFQTGGNTGELFF. The CDR3 DNA is TGTGCCATCAGTGAGTTCCAGACAGGGGGAAACACCGGGGAGCTGTTTTTT. This chain links TRBV10-3 with TRBJ2-2, with 9 bases matching TRBD1. The V gene's germline CDR1 is ENHRY and CDR2 SYGVKD. Trimming at V came to 1 base and at J to 2 bases, leaving 5 bases not matched to a gene. The CDR3 is 17 amino acids.

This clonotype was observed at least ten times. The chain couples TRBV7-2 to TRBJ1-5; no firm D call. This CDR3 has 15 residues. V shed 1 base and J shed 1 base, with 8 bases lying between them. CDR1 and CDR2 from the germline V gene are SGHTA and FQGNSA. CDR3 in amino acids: CASSLELGSNQPQHF. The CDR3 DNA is TGTGCCAGCAGCTTAGAGCTGGGCAGCAATCAGCCCCAGCATTTT.

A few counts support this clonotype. For the CDR3, the DNA is TGTGCCAGCAGCACGGGGACCCCTACTGAAGCTTTCTTT. Translation: CASSTGTPTEAFF. This chain uses TRBV7-9 with TRBJ1-1; maybe TRBD1 (5 bases). Trimming took 5 bases from V and 5 from J, leaving 12 bases between them. The CDR3 sequence is 13 residues long. Germline CDR1 is SEHNR and CDR2 is FQNEAQ (reference sequence). Full variable domain (outside the CDR3, taken from reference TRBV7-9 and TRBJ1-1): DTGVSQNPRHKITKRGQNVTFRCDPISEHNRLYWYRQTLGQGPEFLTYFQNEAQLEKSRLLSDRFSAERPKGSFSTLEIQRTEQGDSAMYLCASSTGTPTEAFFGQGTRLTVV.

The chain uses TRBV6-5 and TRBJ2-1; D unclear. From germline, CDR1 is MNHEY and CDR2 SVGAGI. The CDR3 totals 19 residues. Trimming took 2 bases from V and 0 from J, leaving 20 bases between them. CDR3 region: CASSYVSDTEKSSYNEQFF. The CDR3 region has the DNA TGTGCCAGCAGTTACGTGTCCGACACCGAGAAAAGCTCCTACAATGAGCAGTTCTTC.

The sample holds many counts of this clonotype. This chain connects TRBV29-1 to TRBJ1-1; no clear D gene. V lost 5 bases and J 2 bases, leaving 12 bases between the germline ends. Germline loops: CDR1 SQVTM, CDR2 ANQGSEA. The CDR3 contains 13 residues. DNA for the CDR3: TGCAGCGTTAGGAAGGACGTTAACACTGAAGCTTTCTTT. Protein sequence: CSVRKDVNTEAFF.